This T cell receptor beta chain originates from a study of blood T cell repertoires in COVID-19. Study-wide background: The United States, Italy and Spain provided the acute and convalescent COVID-19 samples. Sources were T cells, B-cell-depleted T cells, or PBMCs; the material itself was cDNA or gDNA.

Authors' processing steps: It was from reference gene primer amplification that nucleated cell counts were estimated. Clones were read by immunoSEQ multiplex PCR, and TCRdb kept only the in-frame ones, dropping some. V and J calls and clone size are as listed in that table; D and trimming were resolved from the DNA. This sample has about 250,000 clones, with around four fifths found just once. V was trimmed by 1 base and J by 4 bases, leaving 14 bases between them. Germline V lookup: CDR1 SGHTA, CDR2 FQGNSA. This CDR3 is built from 15 residues. The chain has TRBV7-2 and TRBJ2-7, with D tentatively TRBD1 (5 bases). The sample was peripheral blood. The clonotype was recovered from a man aged 80 or over with acute or convalescent COVID-19. The chain's CDR3 is CASSLDGQGRYEQYF. The CDR3 coding sequence is TGTGCCAGCAGCTTAGACGGACAAGGTAGATACGAGCAGTACTTC. Full variable domain (missing parts from reference TRBV7-2 and TRBJ2-7): GAGVSQSPSNKVTEKGKDVELRCDPISGHTALYWYRQSLGQGLEFLIYFQGNSAPDKSGLPSDRFSAERTGGSVSTLTIQRTQQEDSAVYLCASSLDGQGRYEQYFGPGTRLTVT.